This T cell receptor (beta chain) comes out of a study of Graves' ophthalmopathy and Graves' hyperthyroidism (dated by TCRdb to about 2018). A note on the overall study: Peripheral blood was collected before any treatment was given, at the time of initial diagnosis. TCR beta repertoire signatures were used to distinguish Graves' ophthalmopathy from Graves' hyperthyroidism and to predict progression to ophthalmopathy. In total, over 130 blood samples were TCR-sequenced: 43 ophthalmopathy, under 85 hyperthyroidism and roughly 17 hyperthyroidism-to-ophthalmopathy patients. To explore V-J signatures that separate ophthalmopathy from hyperthyroidism, a discovery set of about 98 patients was enrolled, consisting of under 50 with ophthalmopathy and roughly 57 with stable hyperthyroidism. For independent validation, a separate cohort was made up of 18 to 20 hyperthyroidism patients plus 17 patients who later progressed from hyperthyroidism to ophthalmopathy. T-cell repertoires of thyroid tissue and blood were compared in about 6 hyperthyroidism patients. Following sample collection, hyperthyroidism patients were given methimazole at a starting dose of 30 mg daily, and ophthalmopathy patients were given high-dose intravenous methylprednisolone.

There are many counts of this clonotype. No cognate antigen has been identified for it. One base away there is no much larger clone; base qualities are not given. Here is what the overall study found, with its caveats: Most expanded thyroid clonotypes with frequency above 0.001 were also detected in blood, suggesting blood repertoires may reflect the thyroid immune response. Sample size was not statistically predetermined, and group allocation was not concealed from the investigators. In validation, the model predicted ophthalmopathy progression with 70.59% sensitivity and roughly 78% specificity; 12 predicted patients were CT-confirmed with GO in a median of roughly 6.8 months. The 13-signature model separated ophthalmopathy from stable hyperthyroidism with approximately 90% sensitivity and just under 84% specificity in cross-validation, and 80%/75% in the test set.

For repertoire sequencing, the TCR beta CDR3 regions were amplified from RNA transcripts. The first round was an RT-PCR using HTBI primers with the Qiagen OneStep RT-PCR kit, and this first round was followed by a second-round multiplex PCR, then size selection and purification. The libraries underwent paired-end sequencing with 100 bp reads on an Illumina HiSeq2000. On the study's bioinformatics: SOAPnuke was used to process the reads, removing any read that contained adapters or uncalled bases, had a mean Phred below 15, or lacked an exact match to the constant primer or identifier. COPE v1.2.5 was used to merge the high-quality paired reads. Unique nucleotide sequences were defined as clonotypes and aligned to IMGT TRB V, D and J references using MiTCR v1.1. The analysis was limited to V-J combinations with a frequency above 0.0001, which together covered around 99% of the repertoires. For each V-J combination, a TCR clonal expansion and chaos score was defined as F50 clonal expansion divided by the chaos observed in the TCRdist matrix. Welch's t-statistics and random forest were used to reduce features to about a dozen V-J combinations, which were fed into a naive Bayes classifier. The Morisita-Horn index was used to measure how similar the thyroid and blood repertoires were. TCRdb took the public reads, trimmed them with fastp at Q25, ran MiXCR for clone calling and kept in-frame beta chains. Each CDR3 protein gets just one entry, which takes the most common genes and DNA from the rows behind it. It is TCRdb's table, rather than the study itself, that gives the V and J calls and clone size. Across this sample there are over 650,000 distinct CDR3 sequences, with about 38% seen only once. The ten largest clones capture roughly 3% of the sample.

Ophthalmopathy patients had moderately to severely active disease, Clinical Activity Score of at least 3, NOSPECS grade of at least 4, and disease duration under 3 months. Patients were excluded if they had other autoimmune diseases, uncontrolled infections, pregnancy or lactation. Clinical symptoms, serum thyroxine, TRAb, thyroid ultrasound and orbital computed tomography were used for diagnosis. Ficoll-Paque density gradient centrifugation was used to isolate PBMCs from around 10 ml of fresh peripheral blood. Total RNA was extracted with Trizol reagent and quality-checked on an Agilent 2100 Bioanalyzer. The source of this sequence is an adult man with Graves' ophthalmopathy. Sequencing was carried out using peripheral blood.

This receptor has the CDR3 CASSGEGARGNTIYF. The nucleotide sequence reads TGTGCCAGCAGCGGAGAGGGGGCAAGGGGAAACACCATATATTTT. The chain employs TRBV11-2 and TRBJ1-3, and 7 bases in between align with TRBD1. From cysteine to phenylalanine, the CDR3 is 15 amino acids long. Left in the record is the CDR3 DNA by itself, 45 bases read in frame from the first base. CDR1 and CDR2, per the germline V gene, are SGHAT and FQNNGV. V is cut back by 5 bases and J by 4 bases, with 8 bases in the junction unmatched.